Listed below are T cell receptor beta chains from one sample, sequenced in a study of monozygotic twins with inflammatory bowel disease. TCRdb reprocessed the 5' RACE reads, with one entry per CDR3 protein and no DNA. The repertoire table contains approximately 380,000 distinct CDR3 sequences. Specimen: blood. The receptors were sampled from a human donor with ulcerative colitis or Crohn's disease, or a healthy co-twin of an affected twin (not recorded which). Each CDR3 is given with its conserved first and last residue. Fields, in order: V gene, J gene, CDR3 protein.

>TRBV9|TRBJ1-2
CASSPKTGIDGYTF
>TRBV6-2/TRBV6-3|TRBJ1-1
CASSEPGPETEAFF
>TRBV5-1|TRBJ1-2
CASSFTGQTLGYGYTF
>TRBV5-6|TRBJ1-6
CASSLGTGRYSPLHF
>TRBV20-1|TRBJ2-7
CSARPTGTGLYEQYF
>TRBV7-9|TRBJ1-1
CASSLVTAYEAFF
>TRBV7-8|TRBJ2-1
CASSPGRGPYNEQFF
>TRBV7-8|TRBJ1-6
CASSWGQDNSPLHF
>TRBV27|TRBJ1-5
CASSFAANQPQHF
>TRBV12-3/TRBV12-4|TRBJ2-7
CASSLEQGAGSEQYF
>TRBV20-1|TRBJ2-7
CSARRQMVAGGSYEQYF
>TRBV29-1|TRBJ2-4
CRIPLGQNLAKNIQYF
>TRBV5-1|TRBJ2-7
CASSVGTYSSYEQYF
>TRBV7-2|TRBJ2-1
CASSSIPGTGIYNEQFF
>TRBV20-1|TRBJ2-3
CSASSLAGFYTDTQYF
>TRBV6-1|TRBJ2-7
CASSLSGSYYEQYF
>TRBV25-1|TRBJ1-4
CASSSGQGALSGRREKLFF
>TRBV7-7|TRBJ1-1
CASSLRRNTEAFF
>TRBV6-5|TRBJ2-7
CASSYSRAGALYEQYF
>TRBV6-2/TRBV6-3|TRBJ2-7
CASSYPDRQYF
>TRBV6-4|TRBJ2-1
CASSAVLAGGDEQFF
>TRBV7-9|TRBJ1-6
CASSFERHSNSPLHF
>TRBV28|TRBJ2-7
CASRAWDRGREQYF
>TRBV7-2|TRBJ1-1
CASSLVTENTEAFF
>TRBV7-9|TRBJ2-1
CASSPGGGGGGEQFF
>TRBV18|TRBJ2-5
CASSPRTGTYQETQYF
>TRBV30|TRBJ1-1
CAWMRGNTEAFF
>TRBV9|TRBJ2-7
CASSAGLASSYEQYF
>TRBV6-6|TRBJ1-2
CASSSAATNYGYTF
>TRBV5-1|TRBJ2-1
CASSSQGADNEQFF
>TRBV7-2|TRBJ1-5
CASSSRQGAGQPQHF
>TRBV2|TRBJ2-5
CASSLGSGAFQETQYF
>TRBV19|TRBJ1-2
CASHRNYGYTF
>TRBV5-1|TRBJ2-7
CASSLGRGEYEQYF
>TRBV6-6|TRBJ1-4
CASSQQGGIEKLFF
>TRBV5-1|TRBJ2-7
CASRDQAYEQYF
>TRBV4-3|TRBJ2-7
CASSQVGQGPYEQYF
>TRBV5-5|TRBJ2-7
CASRPGTGAYEQYF
>TRBV5-5|TRBJ2-1
CASSAGYEQFF
>TRBV20-1|TRBJ1-1
CSARDRDRNTEAFF
>TRBV12-3/TRBV12-4|TRBJ2-2
CASSFYPGRNTGELFF
>TRBV5-5|TRBJ2-7
CASSLEGTLEQYF
>TRBV5-1|TRBJ1-2
CASSLAMTGDSYTF
>TRBV4-2|TRBJ1-1
CASSPGFLGTEAFF
>TRBV12-5|TRBJ2-3
CASGPRGHTDTQYF
>TRBV2|TRBJ1-5
CASSGDRAGQPQHF
>TRBV5-4|TRBJ2-7
CASSPQVEAVGQYF
>TRBV14|TRBJ2-1
CASSCLYNEQFF
>TRBV29-1|TRBJ1-1
CSAREGVNTEAFF
>TRBV5-1|TRBJ1-1
CASSLGQGVAEAFF
>TRBV6-1|TRBJ2-5
CASRPGGPVPQETQYF
>TRBV5-8|TRBJ2-7
CASSSPTSFVHEQYF
>TRBV6-1|TRBJ2-6
CASSRGVPISGANVLTF
>TRBV18|TRBJ2-7
CASSRLGQYEQYF
>TRBV4-3|TRBJ1-3
CASSQEGLSGNTIYF
>TRBV11-2|TRBJ2-6
CASSFPGYSGANVLTF
>TRBV5-1|TRBJ2-7
CASSLVPAEIYEQYF
>TRBV4-2|TRBJ2-4
CASSQDFASDDIQYF